The rows below give T cell receptor beta chains drawn from one sample of a study of early stage breast cancer tumors. Only in-frame clones appear in the TCRdb table, and some are missing; sequencing was by immunoSEQ multiplex PCR. The sample includes some 25,000 clones, 65% to 70% of them seen just once. Sequenced: breast tumor tissue. The receptors here all came from a person in their sixties with breast cancer. CDR3s include the opening cysteine and the closing phenylalanine or tryptophan. The order of the fields is D gene, clone size, J gene, V gene, CDR3 DNA, CDR3 protein. D genes are given only for firm matches. Expanded clones get a size class; other rows say once, few or many, or leave the size out.

d_call: -; clone_size: -; j_call: TRBJ1-1; v_call: TRBV27; cdr3_nt: TGTGCCAGCAGTTTACAGGGTTGGACTGAAGCTTTCTTT; cdr3_aa: CASSLQGWTEAFF
d_call: TRBD1; clone_size: -; j_call: TRBJ1-4; v_call: TRBV30; cdr3_nt: TGTGCCTGGAGTAGGGCTGCGACAGGGGAAAAACTGTTTTTT; cdr3_aa: CAWSRAATGEKLFF
d_call: TRBD2; clone_size: -; j_call: TRBJ2-1; v_call: TRBV4-3; cdr3_nt: TGCGCCAGCAGCCAAGGCTGGACTAGCGGTACCCATCGCACCTACAATGAGCAGTTCTTC; cdr3_aa: CASSQGWTSGTHRTYNEQFF
d_call: TRBD2; clone_size: few; j_call: TRBJ2-2; v_call: TRBV4-1; cdr3_nt: TGCGCCAGCAGCCTTAGCGGGAGTGGAAGAACCGGGGAGCTGTTTTTT; cdr3_aa: CASSLSGSGRTGELFF
d_call: -; clone_size: -; j_call: TRBJ1-3; v_call: TRBV15; cdr3_nt: TGTGCCACCAGCAGGGGGACTTTCGCTGGAAACACCATATATTTT; cdr3_aa: CATSRGTFAGNTIYF
d_call: -; clone_size: medium-sized; j_call: TRBJ1-5; v_call: TRBV10-3; cdr3_nt: TGTGCCATCAAAGAGGGGGGGAATGGGAATCAGCCCCAGCATTTT; cdr3_aa: CAIKEGGNGNQPQHF
d_call: TRBD2; clone_size: -; j_call: TRBJ2-5; v_call: TRBV10-3; cdr3_nt: TGTGCCATCAGTGCACTAGCGGGCCAAGAGACCCAGTACTTC; cdr3_aa: CAISALAGQETQYF
d_call: -; clone_size: once; j_call: TRBJ2-3; v_call: TRBV5-1; cdr3_nt: TGCGCCAGCAGCTTCGAACTAGGGATTCCCCTATCAGATACGCAGTATTTT; cdr3_aa: CASSFELGIPLSDTQYF
d_call: -; clone_size: -; j_call: TRBJ2-5; v_call: TRBV9; cdr3_nt: TGTGCCAGCAGCGCATCACAAGAGACCCAGTACTTC; cdr3_aa: CASSASQETQYF
d_call: TRBD1; clone_size: -; j_call: TRBJ2-3; v_call: TRBV19; cdr3_nt: TGTGCCAGTAGTATCCGCGACAGGGAAGGGAATACGCAGTATTTT; cdr3_aa: CASSIRDREGNTQYF
d_call: TRBD2; clone_size: -; j_call: TRBJ2-7; v_call: TRBV6-7; cdr3_nt: TGTGCCAGCAGTTCCAGACTAGCTCGGCACGAGCAGTACTTC; cdr3_aa: CASSSRLARHEQYF
d_call: -; clone_size: -; j_call: TRBJ1-5; v_call: TRBV27; cdr3_nt: TGTGCCAGCAGTTTATATGCTCCCGGGGTGCAGGGAGGAAAGCCCCAGCATTTT; cdr3_aa: CASSLYAPGVQGGKPQHF
d_call: TRBD2; clone_size: -; j_call: TRBJ2-5; v_call: TRBV7-8; cdr3_nt: TGTGCCAGCAGCTTGGGACTAGCGGGAGGGCAGGAGACCCAGTACTTC; cdr3_aa: CASSLGLAGGQETQYF
d_call: -; clone_size: -; j_call: TRBJ2-3; v_call: TRBV7-3; cdr3_nt: TGTGCCAGCAGCTTAAGGGCACAGGGGACTACAGATACGCAGTATTTT; cdr3_aa: CASSLRAQGTTDTQYF
d_call: -; clone_size: few; j_call: TRBJ1-3; v_call: TRBV29-1; cdr3_nt: TGCAGCGTTGCATCCGGGGGGTTCGGAAACACCATATATTTT; cdr3_aa: CSVASGGFGNTIYF
d_call: -; clone_size: -; j_call: TRBJ2-7; v_call: TRBV7-6; cdr3_nt: TGTGCCAGCAGCTCGGCCCACAGCTACGAGCAGTACTTC; cdr3_aa: CASSSAHSYEQYF
d_call: -; clone_size: once; j_call: TRBJ2-1; v_call: TRBV5-6; cdr3_nt: TGTGCCAGCAGCCTCCGGGACCCTCTCCCAGGGGAGTTCTTC; cdr3_aa: CASSLRDPLPGEFF
d_call: -; clone_size: -; j_call: TRBJ2-2; v_call: TRBV19; cdr3_nt: TGTGCCAGTAGTATATCACACCGGGGCACCGGGGAGCTGTTTTTT; cdr3_aa: CASSISHRGTGELFF
d_call: TRBD2; clone_size: -; j_call: TRBJ2-1; v_call: TRBV27; cdr3_nt: TGTGCCAGCAGTTCTAGCGGGAGTTTCAATGAGCAGTTCTTC; cdr3_aa: CASSSSGSFNEQFF
d_call: -; clone_size: -; j_call: TRBJ2-1; v_call: TRBV28; cdr3_nt: TGTGCCAGCACTACCACTGATAGCTCCTACAATGAGCAGTTCTTC; cdr3_aa: CASTTTDSSYNEQFF
d_call: -; clone_size: many; j_call: TRBJ1-4; v_call: TRBV6-5; cdr3_nt: TGTGCCAGCAGTTACGATCCAGCGGATGAAAAACTGTTTTTT; cdr3_aa: CASSYDPADEKLFF
d_call: -; clone_size: -; j_call: TRBJ1-2; v_call: TRBV28; cdr3_nt: TGTGCCAGCAGTTCGGGGACTAACTATGGCTACACCTTC; cdr3_aa: CASSSGTNYGYTF
d_call: -; clone_size: -; j_call: TRBJ2-1; v_call: TRBV10-2; cdr3_nt: TGCGCCAGCAGTGAGTATGTGGGAGGTTCCTACAATGAGCAGTTCTTC; cdr3_aa: CASSEYVGGSYNEQFF
d_call: -; clone_size: -; j_call: TRBJ2-7; v_call: TRBV5-8; cdr3_nt: TGTGCCAGCAGCGACCCTACTATGCGGGACTGGGTGAACAATAGGTACGAGCAGTACTTC; cdr3_aa: CASSDPTMRDWVNNRYEQYF
d_call: -; clone_size: few; j_call: TRBJ1-4; v_call: TRBV7-2; cdr3_nt: TGTGCCAGCAGCTTAGGGCCAGCGGCTAATGAAAAACTGTTTTTT; cdr3_aa: CASSLGPAANEKLFF
d_call: TRBD1; clone_size: -; j_call: TRBJ1-1; v_call: TRBV2; cdr3_nt: TGTGCCAGCAGTGCACAAACAGGGGGCTTAACTGAAGCTTTCTTT; cdr3_aa: CASSAQTGGLTEAFF
d_call: TRBD2; clone_size: -; j_call: TRBJ2-1; v_call: TRBV29-1; cdr3_nt: TGCAGCGTACCTAAGCGCGGGGGGACCTTCCATGAGCAGTTCTTC; cdr3_aa: CSVPKRGGTFHEQFF
d_call: -; clone_size: -; j_call: TRBJ2-6; v_call: TRBV5-1; cdr3_nt: TGCGCCAGCAGCTTGCTGTTAGTCTACTCTGGGGCCAACGTCCTGACTTTC; cdr3_aa: CASSLLLVYSGANVLTF
d_call: -; clone_size: -; j_call: TRBJ1-2; v_call: TRBV5-1; cdr3_nt: TGCGCCAGCAGCAGCGACCCGTCCGACTATGGCTACACCTTC; cdr3_aa: CASSSDPSDYGYTF
d_call: -; clone_size: -; j_call: TRBJ2-3; v_call: TRBV4-3; cdr3_nt: TGCGCCAGCAGCCAAACAGGGTGGGTAGATACGCAGTATTTT; cdr3_aa: CASSQTGWVDTQYF
d_call: TRBD2; clone_size: -; j_call: TRBJ2-3; v_call: TRBV7-2; cdr3_nt: TGTGCCAGCAGCTACCTAGGACTAGCGGGAGTTGAAGATACGCAGTATTTT; cdr3_aa: CASSYLGLAGVEDTQYF